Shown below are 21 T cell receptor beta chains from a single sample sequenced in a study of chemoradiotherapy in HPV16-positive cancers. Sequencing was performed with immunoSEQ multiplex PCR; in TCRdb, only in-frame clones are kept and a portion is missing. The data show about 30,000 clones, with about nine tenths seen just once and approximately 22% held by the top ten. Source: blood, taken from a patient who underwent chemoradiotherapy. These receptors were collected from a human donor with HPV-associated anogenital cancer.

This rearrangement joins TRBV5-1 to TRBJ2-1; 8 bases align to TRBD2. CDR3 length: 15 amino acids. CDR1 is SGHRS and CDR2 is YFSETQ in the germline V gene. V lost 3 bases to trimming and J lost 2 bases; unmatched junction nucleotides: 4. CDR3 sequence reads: CASSSLSGTYNEQFF. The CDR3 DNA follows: TGCGCCAGCAGCTCCCTTAGCGGGACCTACAATGAGCAGTTCTTC.

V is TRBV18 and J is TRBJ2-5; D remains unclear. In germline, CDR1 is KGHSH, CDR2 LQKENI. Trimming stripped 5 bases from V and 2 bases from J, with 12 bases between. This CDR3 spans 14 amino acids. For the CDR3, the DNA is TGTGCCAGCTCATCTACTAATCCACAAGAGACCCAGTACTTC. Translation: CASSSTNPQETQYF.

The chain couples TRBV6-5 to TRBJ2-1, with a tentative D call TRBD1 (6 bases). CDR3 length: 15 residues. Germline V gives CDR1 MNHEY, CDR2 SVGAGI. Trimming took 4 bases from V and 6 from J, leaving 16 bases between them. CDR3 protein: CASSSNRVSVNEQFF. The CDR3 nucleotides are TGTGCCAGCAGTTCAAACAGGGTATCCGTCAATGAGCAGTTCTTC.

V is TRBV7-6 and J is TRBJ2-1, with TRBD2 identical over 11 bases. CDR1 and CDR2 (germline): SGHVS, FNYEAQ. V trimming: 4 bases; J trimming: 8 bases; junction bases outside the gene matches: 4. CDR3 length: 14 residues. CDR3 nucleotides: TGTGCCAGCAGCTATATAGCGGGGGGGGATGAGCAGTTCTTC. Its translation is CASSYIAGGDEQFF.

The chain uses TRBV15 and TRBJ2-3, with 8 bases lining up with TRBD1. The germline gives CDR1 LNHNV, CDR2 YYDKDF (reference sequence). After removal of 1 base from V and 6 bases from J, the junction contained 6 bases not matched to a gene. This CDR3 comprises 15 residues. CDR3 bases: TGTGCCACCAGCAGAGGGCAGGGGGCGTCCGATACGCAGTATTTT. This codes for CATSRGQGASDTQYF.

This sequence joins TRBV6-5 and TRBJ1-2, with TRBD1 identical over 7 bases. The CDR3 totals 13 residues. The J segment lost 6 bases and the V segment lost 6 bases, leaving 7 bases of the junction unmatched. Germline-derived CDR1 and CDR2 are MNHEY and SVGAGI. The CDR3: CASSKQGGNGYTF. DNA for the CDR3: TGTGCCAGCAGCAAGCAGGGGGGAAATGGCTACACCTTC.

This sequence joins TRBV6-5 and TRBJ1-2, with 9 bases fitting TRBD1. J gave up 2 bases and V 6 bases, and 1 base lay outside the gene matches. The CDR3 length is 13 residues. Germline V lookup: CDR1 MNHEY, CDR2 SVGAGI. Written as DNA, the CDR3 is TGTGCCAGCAGCGACAGGGGGAACTATGGCTACACCTTC. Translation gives CASSDRGNYGYTF.

As DNA, the CDR3 is TGTGCCAGCAGCTTAGAAGAGGGTGATGAGCAGTTCTTC. Translation gives CASSLEEGDEQFF. The V call is TRBV7-8, the J call TRBJ2-1; tentatively, D is TRBD2 (5 bases). Trimming left V 1 base short and J 8 bases short, with 9 bases between. CDR1 SGHVS and CDR2 FQNEAQ come from the germline V gene. The CDR3 runs to 13 residues.

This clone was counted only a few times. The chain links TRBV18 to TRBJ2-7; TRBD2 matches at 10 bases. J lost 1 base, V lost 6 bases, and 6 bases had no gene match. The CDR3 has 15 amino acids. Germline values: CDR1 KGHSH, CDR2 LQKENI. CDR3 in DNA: TGTGCCAGCTCCTCTAGCGGGGGCCAGTCCTACGAGCAGTACTTC. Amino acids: CASSSSGGQSYEQYF.

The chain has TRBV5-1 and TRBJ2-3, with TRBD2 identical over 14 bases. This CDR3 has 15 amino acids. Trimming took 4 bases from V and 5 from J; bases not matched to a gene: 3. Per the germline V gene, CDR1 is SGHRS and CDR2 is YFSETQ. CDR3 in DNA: TGCGCCAGCAGCCCTGGACTAGCGGGAGGAGATACGCAGTATTTT. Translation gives CASSPGLAGGDTQYF.

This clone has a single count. CDR3 residues: CASNTGGANSPLHF. Here the CDR3 DNA reads TGTGCCAGCAATACAGGGGGCGCAAATTCACCCCTCCACTTT. This chain uses TRBV28 with TRBJ1-6, with 9 positions matching TRBD1. Germline V gene data show CDR1 as MDHEN and CDR2 as SYDVKM. The CDR3 has 14 amino acids. The V and J ends lost 7 bases and 7 bases, in that order; junction bases with no gene match: 5.

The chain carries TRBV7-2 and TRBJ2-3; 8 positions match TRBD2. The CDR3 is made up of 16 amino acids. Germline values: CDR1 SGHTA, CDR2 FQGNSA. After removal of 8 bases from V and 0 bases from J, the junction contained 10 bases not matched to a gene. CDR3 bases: TGTGCCAGCTCGGCTATCGGGGGGGAGAGCACAGATACGCAGTATTTT. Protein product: CASSAIGGESTDTQYF.

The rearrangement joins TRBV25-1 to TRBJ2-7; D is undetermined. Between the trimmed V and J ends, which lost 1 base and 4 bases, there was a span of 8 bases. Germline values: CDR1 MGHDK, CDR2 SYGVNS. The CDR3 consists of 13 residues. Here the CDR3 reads CASSESGPYEQYF. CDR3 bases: TGTGCCAGCAGTGAATCTGGTCCTTACGAGCAGTACTTC.

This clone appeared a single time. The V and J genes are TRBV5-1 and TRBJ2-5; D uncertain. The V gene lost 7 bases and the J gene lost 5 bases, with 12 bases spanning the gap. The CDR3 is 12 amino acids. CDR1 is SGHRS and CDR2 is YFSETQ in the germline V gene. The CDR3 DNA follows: TGCGCCAGCCCGAAGCCAGCGGAGACCCAGTACTTC. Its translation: CASPKPAETQYF.

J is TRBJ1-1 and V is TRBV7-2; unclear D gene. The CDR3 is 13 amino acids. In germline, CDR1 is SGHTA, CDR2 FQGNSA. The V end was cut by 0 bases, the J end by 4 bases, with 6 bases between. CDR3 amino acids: CASSLALGTEAFF. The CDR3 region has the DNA TGTGCCAGCAGCTTAGCGCTGGGCACTGAAGCTTTCTTT.

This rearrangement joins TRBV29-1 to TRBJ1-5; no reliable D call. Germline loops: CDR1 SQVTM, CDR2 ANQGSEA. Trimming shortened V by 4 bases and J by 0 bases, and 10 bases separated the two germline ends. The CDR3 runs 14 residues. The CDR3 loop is CSVVYGNSNQPQHF. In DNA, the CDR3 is TGCAGCGTTGTCTACGGCAATAGCAATCAGCCCCAGCATTTT.

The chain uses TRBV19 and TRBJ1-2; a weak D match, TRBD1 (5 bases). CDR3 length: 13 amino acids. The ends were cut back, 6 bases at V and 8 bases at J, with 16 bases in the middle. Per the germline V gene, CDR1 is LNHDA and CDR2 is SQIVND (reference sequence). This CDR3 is CASRPPPGSGYTF. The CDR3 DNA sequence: TGTGCCAGTAGACCCCCCCCAGGGTCCGGCTACACCTTC.

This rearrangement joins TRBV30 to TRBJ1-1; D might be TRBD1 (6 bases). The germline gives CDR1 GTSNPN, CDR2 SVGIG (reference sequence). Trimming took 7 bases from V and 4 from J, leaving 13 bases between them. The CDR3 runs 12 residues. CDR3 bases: TGTGCCTTGACGTCAGGGGTCACTGAAGCTTTCTTT. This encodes CALTSGVTEAFF.

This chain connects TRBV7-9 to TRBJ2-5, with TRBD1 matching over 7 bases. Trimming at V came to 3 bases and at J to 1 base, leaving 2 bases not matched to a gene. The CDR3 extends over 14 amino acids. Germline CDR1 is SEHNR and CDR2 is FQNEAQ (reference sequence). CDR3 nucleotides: TGTGCCAGCAGCTTGGGACAGAGCCAAGAGACCCAGTACTTC. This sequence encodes CASSLGQSQETQYF.

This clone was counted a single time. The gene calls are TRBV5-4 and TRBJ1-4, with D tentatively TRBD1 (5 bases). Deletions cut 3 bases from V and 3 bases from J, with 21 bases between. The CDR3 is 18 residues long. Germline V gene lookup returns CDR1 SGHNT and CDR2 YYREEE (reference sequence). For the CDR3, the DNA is TGTGCCAGCAGCTCACGTCCCAATCGGGTGGGGGCTAATGAAAAACTGTTTTTT. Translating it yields CASSSRPNRVGANEKLFF.

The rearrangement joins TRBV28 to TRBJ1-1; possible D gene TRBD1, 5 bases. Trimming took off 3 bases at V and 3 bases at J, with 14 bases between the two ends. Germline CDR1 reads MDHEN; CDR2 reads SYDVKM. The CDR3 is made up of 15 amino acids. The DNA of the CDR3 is TGTGCCAGCAGTTTCAGCCGGGGCGGGTACACTGAAGCTTTCTTT. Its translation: CASSFSRGGYTEAFF.